This T cell receptor (beta chain) came from a study of cytomegalovirus exposure and HLA in healthy donors. About this clone: Antigen unknown.

V was pared by 4 bases and J by 4 bases, with 12 bases between. Germline loops: CDR1 MNHEY, CDR2 SMNVEV (reference sequence). This CDR3 region has 14 residues. Separate from the approximately 670-subject first cohort was the approximately 120-subject validation cohort, to which the donors belonged. Regarding the study as a whole: There were approximately 150 TCR beta chains listed as cytomegalovirus-associated.

Sequencing used immunoSEQ multiplex PCR; TCRdb keeps in-frame clones, though not all of them. This table holds some 43,000 clones, 90% to 95% found once. The sequence was collected from a man in his late teens or twenties in good health and CMV-seronegative. This chain uses TRBV27 with TRBJ2-3; maybe TRBD2 (5 bases). Sequencing was performed on PBMCs. Here the CDR3 reads CASSSGLGPDTQYF. CDR3 nucleotides: TGTGCCAGCAGTTCAGGACTTGGGCCAGATACGCAGTATTTT.